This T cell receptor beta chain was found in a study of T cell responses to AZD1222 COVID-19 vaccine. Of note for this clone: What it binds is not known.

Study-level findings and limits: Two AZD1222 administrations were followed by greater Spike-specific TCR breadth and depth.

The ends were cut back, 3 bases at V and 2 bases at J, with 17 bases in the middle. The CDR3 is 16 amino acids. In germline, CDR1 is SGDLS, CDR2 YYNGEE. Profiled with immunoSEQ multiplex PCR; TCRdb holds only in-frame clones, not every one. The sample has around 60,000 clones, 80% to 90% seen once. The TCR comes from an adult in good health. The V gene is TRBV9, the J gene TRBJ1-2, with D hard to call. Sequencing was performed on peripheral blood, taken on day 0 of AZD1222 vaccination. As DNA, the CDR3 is TGTGCCAGCAGCGAGCCCCGGGAGGGATTGAACTATGGCTACACCTTC. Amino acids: CASSEPREGLNYGYTF.